Here is one T cell receptor (beta chain) with its context. This clonotype was detected a few times. No antigen is known for it. Mismatch with germline at one junction end may stem from a read error. Stable Graves' hyperthyroidism was defined as the absence of progression to ophthalmopathy over 18 months of follow-up. Hyperthyroidism patients were newly diagnosed, had a disease duration of under 2 months, and were aged 18 to 65 years. Any patient with an uncontrolled infection, another autoimmune disease, pregnancy or lactation was excluded. Clinical symptoms, serum thyroxine and TRAb, thyroid ultrasound, and orbital computed tomography formed the basis for the diagnoses. PBMCs were separated from over 9 ml of fresh peripheral blood using Ficoll-Paque density gradient centrifugation. Trizol reagent was used to extract total RNA, and RNA quality was then checked on an Agilent 2100 Bioanalyzer. TCR beta CDR3 regions were amplified from RNA transcripts. The TCR CDR3 was subjected to a first round of RT-PCR using the HTBI primer set and the Qiagen OneStep RT-PCR kit. A second multiplex PCR round built the libraries, followed by size selection and purification. Paired-end sequencing of the libraries was performed with 100 bp reads on an Illumina HiSeq2000. In the original analysis: SOAPnuke was used to process the raw data, with reads discarded if the reads contained adapters or uncalled bases, had a mean Phred below 15, or lacked an exact constant-primer or identifier match. High-quality paired reads were merged with COPE v1.2.5, and unique nucleotide sequences were defined as clonotypes. MiTCR v1.1 was used to align the clonotypes against IMGT TRBV, TRBD and TRBJ reference segments. The analysis included only V-J combinations with a frequency above 0.0001, which together covered around 99% of the repertoires. The TCS score was defined as F50 (clonal expansion) divided by E x V (chaos), with BLOSUM62-based TCRdist calculated between CDR3 peptides within each V-J. Welch's t-statistics and random forest reduced roughly 540 V-J features to about 13, which were used in a naive Bayes classifier (R e1071). TCRdb's own reprocessing of the public reads used fastp at Q25 and MiXCR and kept productive beta chains. One record per CDR3 amino acid sequence lists the most common genes and DNA. The V and J calls shown here were made by TCRdb, not taken from the authors' results. The sample table records about 560,000 distinct CDR3 sequences; roughly 17% of these occur just once. The leading ten clones occupy around a sixth of the sample.

This sample stems from a study of T cells in Graves' hyperthyroidism and ophthalmopathy (dated 2019 in TCRdb). For the study in its entirety: Peripheral blood samples were taken at the time of initial diagnosis, prior to any treatment. Prospective prediction of ophthalmopathy was tested in an independent validation cohort of some 19 hyperthyroidism patients and 15 to 17 patients who later progressed to ophthalmopathy. After sampling, hyperthyroidism patients received methimazole starting at 30 mg daily, and ophthalmopathy patients received high-dose intravenous methylprednisolone. Thyroid tissue and blood T-cell repertoires from several Graves' hyperthyroidism patients were also compared in the study. The paper describes TCR Vbeta CDR3 sequencing of about 140 peripheral blood samples, made up of about 41 ophthalmopathy patients, some 80 hyperthyroidism patients and 17 progressor patients. The roughly 100 discovery patients were randomly divided into training and test sets at a 7:3 ratio. To identify distinguishing TCR V-J signatures, a discovery cohort of some 99 patients was used, comprising under 45 with Graves' ophthalmopathy and around 60 with stable Graves' hyperthyroidism. Beyond this particular receptor, the publication reports: No statistical method was used to fix the sample size in advance, and group allocation was not hidden from the investigators. In cross-validation, a model built on a 13 V-J signature told ophthalmopathy apart from stable hyperthyroidism with over 85% sensitivity and 81% to 82% specificity, and in testing the same model reached 80%/75%. In validation, the model predicted progression to ophthalmopathy a median of about 6 months before onset, with roughly 70% sensitivity and 72.22% specificity. Most expanded thyroid clonotypes (frequency above 0.001) were also found in blood, which suggests that blood repertoires may mirror thyroid immune responses.

This TCR came from a woman between 18 and 29 years old with Graves' hyperthyroidism. The sample consisted of blood.

The DNA reads as follows: TGCAGCGCTATGAATAGCAATCAGCCCCAGCATTTT. This yields the protein CSAMNSNQPQHF. This chain joins TRBV20-1 to TRBJ1-5; no D gene call is confident. The CDR3 spans 12 residues, from the cysteine through the phenylalanine. The entry retains the CDR3 DNA only, 36 bases that are in frame from base 1. The germline V gene (reference sequence) yields DFQATT for CDR1 and SNEGSKA for CDR2.